The 25 T cell receptor beta chains listed next were all sequenced from one sample in a study of T-cell reconstitution after alpha-beta-depleted transplantation in children. Using unique molecular identifiers, the investigators prepared the TCRbeta library. TCRdb re-called the PCR reads with MiXCR, one entry per CDR3 protein. The sample contains 610,000 or so distinct CDR3 sequences, 27% of which appear only once. Material: PBMCs, obtained before TCRalphabeta/CD19-depleted stem cell transplant. These receptors all come from a boy younger than two with Wiskott-Aldrich syndrome, due to receive a stem cell transplant.

This clonotype came up a few times. The V gene is TRBV20-1, the J gene TRBJ2-1; 9 bases are shared with TRBD1. V lost 1 base and J lost 9; bases outside the gene matches: 4. The CDR3 spans 13 residues. Germline V gives CDR1 DFQATT, CDR2 SNEGSKA (reference sequence). The CDR3: CSARVTGGGEQFF. The CDR3 region has the DNA TGCAGTGCTAGAGTCACAGGGGGCGGTGAGCAGTTCTTC.

In this sample, this clonotype turned up a few times. V usage is TRBV5-6 and J usage is TRBJ2-5; tentative D call: TRBD2 (6 bases). The germline V and J ends were trimmed by 6 bases and 5 bases, with 17 bases remaining between them. This CDR3 has 14 amino acids. Looked up from germline, CDR1 is SGHDT and CDR2 is YYEEEE. The CDR3 loop reads CASKSEGKRETQYF. The DNA of the CDR3 is TGTGCCAGCAAGTCGGAGGGCAAAAGGGAGACCCAGTACTTC.

Written as DNA, the CDR3 is TGCAGTGCTAGAGTAGGGGGCCTCTACGAGCAGTACTTC. Protein product: CSARVGGLYEQYF. The rearrangement uses TRBV20-1 and TRBJ2-7, with 7 bases matching TRBD1. J gave up 3 bases and V 1 base, and 3 bases lay outside the gene matches. CDR1 is DFQATT and CDR2 is SNEGSKA in the germline V gene (reference sequence). The CDR3 spans 13 residues.

V gene TRBV10-3 combines with J gene TRBJ2-3; D is unclear. The CDR3 runs 14 residues. V dropped 6 bases and J dropped 3 bases, with 13 bases sitting between them. Germline V gene sequence: CDR1 ENHRY, CDR2 SYGVKD. The CDR3 nucleotides read TGTGCCATCAGAATGGGGTTGGGGACAGATACGCAGTATTTT. Protein: CAIRMGLGTDTQYF.

This clonotype was found a few times. One end of the junction varies from germline; a read error may be responsible. V is TRBV6-2 or TRBV6-3 and J is TRBJ1-3; D gene ambiguous. CDR1 is MNHEY and CDR2 is SVGEGT in the germline V gene. The CDR3 is made up of 12 amino acids. For the CDR3, the DNA is TGTGCCAGCAGTTATACCGGACGTGGGCAGAATTTT. Its protein product is CASSYTGRGQNF.

The chain has TRBV5-1 and TRBJ1-1; 7 positions agree with TRBD1. The CDR3 sequence is 13 residues long. Trimming removed 4 bases from V and 5 bases from J; junction bases left unmatched: 5. Germline loops: CDR1 SGHRS, CDR2 YFSETQ. CDR3 sequence reads: CASSHGQATEAFF. The CDR3 nucleotides are TGCGCCAGCAGCCACGGACAGGCGACTGAAGCTTTCTTT.

The genes are TRBV20-1 and TRBJ2-1, with 8 positions matching TRBD2. The V gene's germline CDR1 is DFQATT and CDR2 SNEGSKA (reference sequence). The CDR3 length is 13 residues. V was pared by 3 bases and J by 4 bases, with 2 bases of the junction left unmatched. DNA for the CDR3: TGCAGTGCTAGTAGCGGGGAATACAATGAGCAGTTCTTC. It is translated as CSASSGEYNEQFF.

This chain uses TRBV5-1 with TRBJ2-1; D is undetermined. The CDR3 sequence is 16 residues long. V was cut by 0 bases and J by 0 bases, with 10 bases left in between. Germline CDR1 and CDR2: SGHRS and YFSETQ. The CDR3 nucleotides read TGCGCCAGCAGCTTGGTGGGTTTATACTCCTACAATGAGCAGTTCTTC. Translating gives CASSLVGLYSYNEQFF.

This clonotype was detected a few times. This chain uses TRBV29-1 with TRBJ2-2; a possible D gene is TRBD2 (5 bases). V lost 0 bases to trimming and J lost 7 bases, with 12 bases between them. Germline CDR1 is SQVTM and CDR2 is ANQGSEA. The CDR3 length is 14 residues. The CDR3 DNA sequence: TGCAGCGTTGAAGATCCGGTGGGAGTCGGGGAGCTGTTTTTT. Translated, it gives CSVEDPVGVGELFF.

This clonotype was found a few times. The chain has TRBV5-1 and TRBJ2-1; D could derive from TRBD1 or TRBD2 (5 bases each). The CDR3 is 15 residues long. V lost 2 bases and J lost 7, with 16 bases in between. CDR1 is SGHRS, CDR2 YFSETQ, per germline. The CDR3 is CASSFSGAMGNEQFF. CDR3 sequence (DNA): TGCGCCAGCAGCTTTTCCGGGGCGATGGGAAATGAGCAGTTCTTC.

The chain has TRBV27 and TRBJ1-1; D perhaps matches TRBD1 (5 bases). The CDR3 has 18 amino acids. Looked up from germline, CDR1 is MNHEY and CDR2 is SMNVEV (reference sequence). V lost 1 base to trimming and J lost 1 base, with 19 bases between them. The CDR3 DNA reads as TGTGCCAGCAGTTTATTTGCGGGGGTCACCTCTGGGAACACTGAAGCTTTCTTT. This gives the protein CASSLFAGVTSGNTEAFF.

The chain carries TRBV28 and TRBJ2-5; D not resolved. V was shortened by 3 bases and J by 2 bases, with 7 bases between the two germline ends. Germline CDR1 MDHEN, CDR2 SYDVKM. The CDR3 is made up of 13 amino acids. The CDR3 DNA follows: TGTGCCAGCAGTTTCCCCTTACAAGAGACCCAGTACTTC. It codes for CASSFPLQETQYF.

The CDR3: CASSSGRQTQYF. CDR3 nucleotides: TGTGCCAGCAGCTCTGGACGTCAGACCCAGTACTTC. This rearrangement joins TRBV7-2 to TRBJ2-5; no firm D call. Germline lookup yields CDR1 SGHTA and CDR2 FQGNSA. Trimming left V 4 bases short and J 6 bases short, with 9 bases between. The CDR3 spans 12 residues.

This chain joins TRBV20-1 and TRBJ2-7; no clear D. The CDR3 is 13 amino acids. Germline V gene lookup returns CDR1 DFQATT and CDR2 SNEGSKA (reference sequence). The germline V and J ends were trimmed by 6 bases and 4 bases, with 16 bases remaining between them. The CDR3 spells CSAQSGTKYEQYF. The CDR3, as DNA: TGCAGTGCCCAATCGGGTACCAAATACGAGCAGTACTTC.

In its sample, this clonotype was seen a few times. The chain uses TRBV12-3 or TRBV12-4 and TRBJ2-1; D may be TRBD2 (6 bases). The CDR3 length is 13 residues. V shed 8 bases and J shed 6 bases, with 14 bases lying between them. The CDR3 DNA reads as TGTGCCAGCGAGGAGCGCGGGATCAATGAGCAGTTCTTC. It yields the protein CASEERGINEQFF.

This sequence joins TRBV6-1 and TRBJ1-3, with D perhaps matching TRBD1 (5 bases). This CDR3 contains 15 residues. Germline CDR1 MNHNS, CDR2 SASEGT. V was cut by 6 bases and J by 0 bases, with 12 bases left in between. The CDR3 DNA sequence: TGTGCCAGCAGGGCGACAGACTACTCTGGAAACACCATATATTTT. Protein sequence: CASRATDYSGNTIYF.

V and J are TRBV20-1 and TRBJ2-5, with 8 bases aligning to TRBD2. Germline V gives CDR1 DFQATT, CDR2 SNEGSKA (reference sequence). CDR3 size: 12 residues. The J segment lost 5 bases and the V segment lost 5 bases, leaving 4 bases of the junction unmatched. This CDR3 reads CSALTSVETQYF. The CDR3 DNA reads as TGCAGTGCTTTGACTAGCGTTGAGACCCAGTACTTC.

The rearrangement uses TRBV5-5 and TRBJ2-7; D may match TRBD1 or TRBD2 (8 bases each). Trimming took off 4 bases at V and 8 bases at J, with 22 bases between the two ends. There are 15 residues in the CDR3. CDR1 and CDR2 (germline): SGHKS, YYEKEE (reference sequence). The CDR3 sequence: CASSHEHGRDRKQYF. DNA for the CDR3: TGTGCCAGCAGCCACGAACACGGGAGGGACAGGAAGCAGTACTTC.

There are a few counts of this clonotype. The genes are TRBV15 and TRBJ1-1, with D unresolved. Trimming left V 1 base short and J 5 bases short, with 11 bases between. The CDR3 has 14 amino acids. Germline V gives CDR1 LNHNV, CDR2 YYDKDF (reference sequence). The CDR3 bases are TGTGCCACCAGCAGAGTGGGGATCGATACTGAAGCTTTCTTT. It specifies CATSRVGIDTEAFF.

This sequence joins TRBV6-6 and TRBJ2-3; D tentatively reads TRBD1 or TRBD2 (5 bases each). Per the germline V gene, CDR1 is MNHNY and CDR2 is SVGAGI (reference sequence). Deletions cut 8 bases from V and 1 base from J, with 16 bases between. This CDR3 has 15 amino acids. Written as DNA, the CDR3 is TGTGCCAGCCGATTCCGGGGCGAGGGCACAGATACGCAGTATTTT. Protein: CASRFRGEGTDTQYF.

V and J are TRBV18 and TRBJ2-1; either TRBD1 or TRBD2 may supply D (7 bases each). This CDR3 has 15 amino acids. Germline CDR1 and CDR2: KGHSH and LQKENI. Trimming removed 3 bases at V and 5 bases at J, with 14 bases between. The CDR3 DNA reads as TGTGCCAGCTCACCTCAGGGGGGGGTCCACAATGAGCAGTTCTTC. Protein product: CASSPQGGVHNEQFF.

The gene calls are TRBV27 and TRBJ2-3; 12 nucleotides align to TRBD1. Germline V lookup: CDR1 MNHEY, CDR2 SMNVEV (reference sequence). This CDR3 has 14 amino acids. V gave up 6 bases and J gave up 8 bases; unmatched junction bases: 6. For the CDR3, the DNA is TGTGCCAGCAGGCCCGGGACAGGGGGCTCTACGCAGTATTTT. It yields the protein CASRPGTGGSTQYF.

This clonotype has more than one count but fewer than ten. The rearrangement links TRBV7-9 to TRBJ1-4; no definite D call. The CDR3 runs to 11 residues. The germline V gene encodes CDR1 SEHNR and CDR2 FQNEAQ (reference sequence). V was clipped by 1 base and J by 11 bases, with 5 bases between them. Written as DNA, the CDR3 is TGTGCCAGCAGCTTAGAGCACAAACTGTTTTTT. Translating it yields CASSLEHKLFF.

V is TRBV5-1 and J is TRBJ2-7, with D possibly matching TRBD1 (5 bases). The CDR3 loop spans 16 amino acids. Per germline, CDR1 SGHRS and CDR2 YFSETQ. Trimming cost V 0 bases and J 2 bases, with 15 bases left between them. CDR3 coding DNA: TGCGCCAGCAGCTTGGCGGCGCAGGGTAAACCCTACGAGCAGTACTTC. Translating it yields CASSLAAQGKPYEQYF.

The chain carries TRBV12-3 or TRBV12-4 and TRBJ1-6, with D possibly matching TRBD1 (6 bases). Deletions cut 6 bases from V and 7 bases from J, with 10 bases between. This CDR3 spans 13 amino acids. CDR3 region: CASRRTGNSPLHF. The CDR3 coding sequence is TGTGCCAGCAGACGAACAGGGAATTCACCCCTCCACTTT.